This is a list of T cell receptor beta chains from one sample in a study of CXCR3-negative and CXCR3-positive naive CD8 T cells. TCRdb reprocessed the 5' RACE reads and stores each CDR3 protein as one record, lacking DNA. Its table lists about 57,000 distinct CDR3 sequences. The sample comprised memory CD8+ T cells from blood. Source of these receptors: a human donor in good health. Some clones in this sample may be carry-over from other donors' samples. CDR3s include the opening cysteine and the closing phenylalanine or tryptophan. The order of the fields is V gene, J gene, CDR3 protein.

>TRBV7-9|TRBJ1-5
CASSLAGDHPQHF
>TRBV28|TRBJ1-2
CASSEPRLDRDYGYTF
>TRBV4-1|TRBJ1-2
CASSLTGSLAYGYTF
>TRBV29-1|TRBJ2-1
CSVANYNEQFF
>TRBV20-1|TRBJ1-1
CSAQLLNTEAFF
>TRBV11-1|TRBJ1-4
CASSLTPGFLGSSRINEKLFF
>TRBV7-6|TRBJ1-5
CASSLAQGNQPQHF
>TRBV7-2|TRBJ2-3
CASSALTSTDTQYF
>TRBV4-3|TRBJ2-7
CASSREIQPSYEQYF
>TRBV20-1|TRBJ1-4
CSARGGEGDIELFF
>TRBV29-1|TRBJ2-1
CSVEDPDSAAYNEQFF
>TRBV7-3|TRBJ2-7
CASRPPGRDEQYF
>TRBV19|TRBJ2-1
CASRSSRAQGASSYNEQFF
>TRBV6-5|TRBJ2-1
CASSVAGQWNEQFF
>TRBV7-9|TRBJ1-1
CASKLNTEAFF
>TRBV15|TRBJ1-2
CATSRGAGTGGYGYTF
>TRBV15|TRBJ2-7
CATSRDARYEQYF
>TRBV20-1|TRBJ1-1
CSARGGDTEAFF
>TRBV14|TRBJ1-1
CASSQDGEEMAFF
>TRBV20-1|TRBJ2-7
CSGRPRSYEQYF
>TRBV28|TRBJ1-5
CASSNSRVNQPQHF
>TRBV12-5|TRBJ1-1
CASGLVQMNTEAFF
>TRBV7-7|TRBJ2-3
CASSLVSQCTDTQYF
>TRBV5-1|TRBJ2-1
CASSLQGQLFYNEQFF
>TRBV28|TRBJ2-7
CASSFSRKLPRREQYF
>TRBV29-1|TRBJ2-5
CSVEERTGKETQYF
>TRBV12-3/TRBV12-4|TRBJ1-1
CASSSDREVEAFF
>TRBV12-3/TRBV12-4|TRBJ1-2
CASRQGAYGYTF
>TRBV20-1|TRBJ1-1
CSARDGRDSAEAFF
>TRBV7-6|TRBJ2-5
CASSPLGETQYF
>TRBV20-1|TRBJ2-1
CSARDLSGGDNEQFF
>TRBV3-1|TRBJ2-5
CASSQGWGQLQETQYF
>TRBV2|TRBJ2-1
CASKALSGHNEQFF
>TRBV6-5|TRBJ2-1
CASSEGPEVEEQFF
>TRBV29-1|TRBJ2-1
CSVEDDQVQAYEQFF
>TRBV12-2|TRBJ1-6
CASRLERNQDNSPLHF
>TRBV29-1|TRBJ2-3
CSAVTQRKALTDTQYF
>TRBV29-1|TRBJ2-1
CSVGAASYNEQFF
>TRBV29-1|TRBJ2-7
CSAEGLGEQYF
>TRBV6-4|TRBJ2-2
CASSDSGKPTWELFF
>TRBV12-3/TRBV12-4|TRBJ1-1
CASSLGGIAEAFF
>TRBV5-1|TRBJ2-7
CASSWARGQGPYEQYF
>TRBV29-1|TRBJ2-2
CSVVWGTGELFF
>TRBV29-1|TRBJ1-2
CSVDQGAYGYTF
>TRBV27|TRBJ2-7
CASSFSGGGYEQYF
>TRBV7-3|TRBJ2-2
CASSPELFFPGELFF
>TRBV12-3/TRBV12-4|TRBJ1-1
CASIWGNTEAFF
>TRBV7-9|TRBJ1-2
CASSPDRGLDYGYTF
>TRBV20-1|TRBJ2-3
CSARTGLTDTQYF
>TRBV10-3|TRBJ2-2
CAISSPGQGAGELFF
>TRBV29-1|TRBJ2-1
CSVEGATLQFF
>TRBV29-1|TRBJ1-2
CSVGWRGGDGYTF
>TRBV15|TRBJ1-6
CATSSQVENSPLHF
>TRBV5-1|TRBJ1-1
CASSLDGEREGEAFF
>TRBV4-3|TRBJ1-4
CASSQGTGEGEKLFF